This T cell receptor beta chain was sequenced during a study of T cell responses to AZD1222 COVID-19 vaccine. TCRdb's table, derived via immunoSEQ multiplex PCR, lists solely in-frame clones and lacks some. The sample shows approximately 160,000 clones, about nine tenths of them seen only once. CDR1 is MNHEY, CDR2 SVGAGI, per germline. V lost 0 bases and J lost 3, with 9 bases in between. CDR3 length: 14 amino acids. The sequence came from an adult in good health. The chain couples TRBV6-5 to TRBJ2-7; TRBD2 might be the D (5 bases). The specimen was peripheral blood, collected on day 0 of AZD1222 vaccination. The CDR3 loop reads CASSYSTRGYEQYF. CDR3 nucleotides: TGTGCCAGCAGTTACTCAACTCGGGGCTACGAGCAGTACTTC.